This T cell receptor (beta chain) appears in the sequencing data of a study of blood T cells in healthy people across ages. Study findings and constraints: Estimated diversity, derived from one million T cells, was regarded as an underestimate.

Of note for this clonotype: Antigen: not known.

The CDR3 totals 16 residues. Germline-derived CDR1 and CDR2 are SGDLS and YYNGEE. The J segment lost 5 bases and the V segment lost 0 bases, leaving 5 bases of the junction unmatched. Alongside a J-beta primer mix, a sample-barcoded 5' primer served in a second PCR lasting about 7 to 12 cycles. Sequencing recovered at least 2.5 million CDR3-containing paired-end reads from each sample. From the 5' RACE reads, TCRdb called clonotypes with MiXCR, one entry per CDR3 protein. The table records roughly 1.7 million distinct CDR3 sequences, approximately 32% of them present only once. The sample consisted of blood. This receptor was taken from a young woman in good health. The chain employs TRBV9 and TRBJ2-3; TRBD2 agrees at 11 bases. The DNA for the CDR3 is TGTGCCAGCAGCGTAGCTACTAGCGGGGGATTAGATACGCAGTATTTT. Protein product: CASSVATSGGLDTQYF.